In this sample, the clone carrying this T cell receptor beta chain turned up a few times. Sorting recovered naive CD8 T cells on a CD8+CD4-CCR7+CD45RA+ profile. The data belong to a study of molecular identifiers for immune sequencing clone quantification. In preparing bulk TCR libraries, previously described methods and listed TCR primers were used. TCRdb re-derived calls from the PCR reads in MiXCR, one entry per CDR3 protein. This table has 80,000 to 100,000 distinct CDR3 sequences, 20% to 30% appearing once. This receptor was identified in a human donor in good health. Some libraries in this study had Jurkat cell RNA spiked in. The sample consisted of naive CD8+ T cells from blood, with Jurkat cell RNA spiked in. Subset described: FACS-sorted CD8+CD4-CCR7+CD45RA+ naive T cells.

For the CDR3, the DNA is TGTGCCAGCAGCTTCCCAGGGGATGGGCAGTTCTTC. It yields the protein CASSFPGDGQFF. V usage is TRBV13 and J usage is TRBJ2-1; perhaps TRBD1 as D (6 bases). CDR1 and CDR2 from the germline V gene are PRHDT and FYEKMQ (reference sequence). The CDR3 length is 12 residues. Trimming took off 3 bases at V and 12 bases at J, with 12 bases between the two ends.